These T cell receptor beta chains were read from a single sample in a study of response to subunit inactivated influenza vaccine. TCRdb passed the RT-PCR reads through MiXCR, listing each CDR3 protein once. The table records around 760,000 distinct CDR3 sequences, approximately 15% of them present only once. The sample here was PBMCs from blood, taken 14 days before vaccination. These receptors all stem from a man aged 50 to 59 who received an inactivated influenza vaccine. CDR3s include the opening cysteine and the closing phenylalanine or tryptophan. The D gene is left open where the match is weak. Clone size appears in some rows only: once, few, many, or a class for an expanded clone.

d_call: TRBD2
j_call: TRBJ2-1
clone_size: -
v_call: TRBV7-3
cdr3_aa: CASGPGAGGEQFF
cdr3_nt: TGTGCCAGCGGACCGGGGGCGGGAGGTGAGCAGTTCTTC

d_call: TRBD2
j_call: TRBJ2-7
clone_size: few
v_call: TRBV6-1
cdr3_aa: CASSGGRTRRYSYEQYF
cdr3_nt: TGTGCCAGCAGCGGCGGGAGGACCCGGAGGTATAGCTACGAGCAGTACTTC

d_call: -
j_call: TRBJ2-2
clone_size: -
v_call: TRBV29-1
cdr3_aa: CSVKEGSQGTGELFF
cdr3_nt: TGCAGCGTTAAGGAGGGGTCCCAGGGCACCGGGGAGCTGTTTTTT

d_call: -
j_call: TRBJ1-1
clone_size: few
v_call: TRBV18
cdr3_aa: CASSPRDNGVPFF
cdr3_nt: TGTGCCAGCTCACCGAGGGACAACGGGGTACCTTTCTTT

d_call: -
j_call: TRBJ1-2
clone_size: -
v_call: TRBV29-1
cdr3_aa: CSVEKGGIDYGYTF
cdr3_nt: TGCAGCGTTGAAAAGGGAGGTATCGACTATGGCTACACCTTC

d_call: TRBD2
j_call: TRBJ2-1
clone_size: -
v_call: TRBV7-8
cdr3_aa: CASSPARERLPEQFF
cdr3_nt: TGTGCCAGCAGCCCCGCGCGGGAGCGATTGCCTGAGCAGTTCTTC

d_call: -
j_call: TRBJ1-6
clone_size: many
v_call: TRBV9
cdr3_aa: CASSGLYRELGSPLHF
cdr3_nt: TGTGCCAGCAGCGGACTCTACAGGGAGTTGGGATCACCCCTCCACTTT

d_call: -
j_call: TRBJ2-7
clone_size: once
v_call: TRBV5-1
cdr3_aa: CAGSLESSAYEQYF
cdr3_nt: TGCGCCGGCAGCTTGGAGTCAAGTGCCTACGAGCAGTACTTC

d_call: -
j_call: TRBJ2-3
clone_size: few
v_call: TRBV5-1
cdr3_aa: CASRYPSTDTQYF
cdr3_nt: TGCGCCAGCAGATACCCCAGCACAGATACGCAGTATTTT

d_call: TRBD2
j_call: TRBJ2-1
clone_size: once
v_call: TRBV5-6
cdr3_aa: CASSRTTSGEQFF
cdr3_nt: TGTGCCAGCAGCAGAACCACTAGCGGCGAGCAGTTCTTC

d_call: TRBD1
j_call: TRBJ1-4
clone_size: few
v_call: TRBV6-5
cdr3_aa: CASSFGTVATNEKLFF
cdr3_nt: TGTGCCAGCAGTTTCGGGACAGTGGCAACTAATGAAAAACTGTTTTTT

d_call: -
j_call: TRBJ2-2
clone_size: many
v_call: TRBV5-1
cdr3_aa: CASRSQGGTGELFF
cdr3_nt: TGCGCCAGCAGGTCACAGGGAGGGACCGGGGAGCTGTTTTTT

d_call: TRBD1
j_call: TRBJ2-3
clone_size: -
v_call: TRBV20-1
cdr3_aa: CSAARTGGPDTQYF
cdr3_nt: TGCAGTGCTGCAAGGACAGGGGGCCCAGATACGCAGTATTTT

d_call: -
j_call: TRBJ1-1
clone_size: few
v_call: TRBV5-1
cdr3_aa: CASSLGGTRNTEAFF
cdr3_nt: TGCGCCAGCAGCCTGGGGGGAACGAGGAACACTGAAGCTTTCTTT

d_call: -
j_call: TRBJ2-7
clone_size: few
v_call: TRBV24-1
cdr3_aa: CATSDFNEQYF
cdr3_nt: TGTGCCACCAGTGATTTTAACGAGCAGTACTTC

d_call: -
j_call: TRBJ2-1
clone_size: many
v_call: TRBV4-3
cdr3_aa: CASSQEQGSGARYNEQFF
cdr3_nt: TGCGCCAGCAGCCAAGAACAGGGGTCGGGGGCCAGGTACAATGAGCAGTTCTTC

d_call: -
j_call: TRBJ2-5
clone_size: few
v_call: TRBV5-1
cdr3_aa: CASSWDGTGETQYF
cdr3_nt: TGCGCCAGCAGCTGGGACGGGACGGGAGAGACCCAGTACTTC

d_call: -
j_call: TRBJ2-1
clone_size: -
v_call: TRBV7-3
cdr3_aa: CSSSSLDDYNDQFF
cdr3_nt: TGTTCCAGCAGCTCCTTGGACGATTACAATGACCAGTTCTTC

d_call: -
j_call: TRBJ1-1
clone_size: few
v_call: TRBV12-3/TRBV12-4
cdr3_aa: CATREPNTEAFF
cdr3_nt: TGTGCCACCCGAGAGCCGAACACTGAAGCTTTCTTT

d_call: TRBD2
j_call: TRBJ2-7
clone_size: few
v_call: TRBV5-6
cdr3_aa: CASSPSVGLLYYEQYF
cdr3_nt: TGTGCCAGCAGCCCCTCGGTGGGACTACTCTACTACGAGCAGTACTTC

d_call: TRBD2
j_call: TRBJ2-1
clone_size: few
v_call: TRBV29-1
cdr3_aa: CSVGRGTTGEQFF
cdr3_nt: TGCAGCGTTGGCCGAGGGACTACCGGTGAGCAGTTCTTC

d_call: TRBD1
j_call: TRBJ2-2
clone_size: few
v_call: TRBV4-1
cdr3_aa: CASSQNRGDTGELFF
cdr3_nt: TGCGCCAGCAGCCAGAACAGGGGAGACACCGGGGAGCTGTTTTTT

d_call: -
j_call: TRBJ2-2
clone_size: -
v_call: TRBV24-1
cdr3_aa: CATSAPQKIGELFF
cdr3_nt: TGTGCCACCAGTGCCCCACAGAAGATCGGGGAGCTGTTTTTT

d_call: -
j_call: TRBJ2-7
clone_size: few
v_call: TRBV27
cdr3_aa: CASSLSWAGEQYF
cdr3_nt: TGTGCCAGCAGTTTAAGTTGGGCGGGCGAGCAGTACTTC

d_call: -
j_call: TRBJ1-1
clone_size: few
v_call: TRBV15
cdr3_aa: CATRLIWNTEAFF
cdr3_nt: TGTGCCACCAGGTTGATCTGGAACACTGAAGCTTTCTTT

d_call: -
j_call: TRBJ1-5
clone_size: few
v_call: TRBV28
cdr3_aa: CASTIYSNQPQHF
cdr3_nt: TGTGCCAGCACCATTTATAGCAATCAGCCCCAGCATTTT

d_call: -
j_call: TRBJ2-5
clone_size: many
v_call: TRBV6-6
cdr3_aa: CASSTQETQYF
cdr3_nt: TGTGCCAGCAGCACCCAAGAGACCCAGTACTTC

d_call: -
j_call: TRBJ2-1
clone_size: -
v_call: TRBV20-1
cdr3_aa: CSARDGAVPVF
cdr3_nt: TGCAGTGCTAGAGATGGCGCGGTCCCGGTCTTC

d_call: -
j_call: TRBJ1-5
clone_size: -
v_call: TRBV24-1
cdr3_aa: CATSDRLGRQPQHF
cdr3_nt: TGTGCCACCAGTGACCGGTTGGGCCGCCAGCCCCAGCATTTT